This T cell receptor beta chain was identified during a study of siplizumab effects on memory and regulatory T cells. Study-wide findings and caveats: Roughly 80-97% of proliferating CD4+ or CD8+ clones lacked an assignable naive or memory phenotype. Naive T cells, seemingly more diverse than memory cells, seemed major alloresponse contributors.

Each sample had around 110,000 TCR templates assayed. Only in-frame clones appear in the TCRdb table, and some are missing; sequencing was by immunoSEQ multiplex PCR. This sample has fewer than 100,000 clones; over 90% occur once, and the top ten carry 18%. Concerning this clone: Its target is not known.

Per the germline V gene, CDR1 is MDHEN and CDR2 is SYDVKM. The CDR3 covers 18 residues. This chain links TRBV28 with TRBJ2-5, with TRBD2 identical over 11 bases. The J call is in doubt because the DNA end fits TRBJ2-7 better. What was sequenced was CD8+ T cells sorted from blood. The receptor was isolated from a human donor in good health. This CDR3 is CASSPPRALAGAYYEQYF. The CDR3 DNA reads as TGTGCCAGCAGCCCGCCGAGGGCACTAGCGGGAGCCTACTACGAGCAGTACTTC.